The 16 T cell receptor beta chains below were found in one sample sequenced in a study of cytomegalovirus exposure and HLA in healthy donors. Assay: immunoSEQ multiplex PCR; the TCRdb copy retains only in-frame clones and omits some. The sample holds some 61,000 clones, around 97% seen once. The source material was PBMCs. These receptors were taken from a woman aged 18-35 years in good health and CMV-seropositive.

The genes are TRBV28 and TRBJ1-3, with 8 positions matching TRBD1. J was trimmed by 2 bases and V by 4 bases; bases with no gene match: 7. Per the germline V gene, CDR1 is MDHEN and CDR2 is SYDVKM. The CDR3 extends over 16 amino acids. The CDR3 region is CASSSLQGGAGNTIYF. Here the CDR3 DNA reads TGTGCCAGCAGTTCGCTACAGGGGGGTGCTGGAAACACCATATATTTT.

This chain joins TRBV19 and TRBJ1-5; 9 nucleotides line up with TRBD1. The trim removed 3 bases at V and 4 bases at J, leaving 10 bases unmatched. Germline V gene data show CDR1 as LNHDA and CDR2 as SQIVND (reference sequence). The CDR3 sequence is 17 residues long. In DNA, the CDR3 is TGTGCCAGTAGTATTTTACCGGGACAGGGCGTTAATCAGCCCCAGCATTTT. Its protein is CASSILPGQGVNQPQHF.

Only a few counts were recorded for this clone. The J gene is TRBJ2-7, the V gene TRBV2, with D possibly TRBD2 on 6 matching bases. V lost 4 bases and J 2 bases, leaving 15 bases between the germline ends. The length of the CDR3 is 15 residues. Germline V gene sequence: CDR1 SNHLY, CDR2 FYNNEI. The CDR3 DNA is TGTGCCAGCAGTGGGAGGGACGGTTCAGCCTACGAGCAGTACTTC. Its translation is CASSGRDGSAYEQYF.

J is TRBJ1-2 and V is TRBV15; TRBD1 matches at 9 bases. CDR1 is LNHNV and CDR2 is YYDKDF in the germline V gene (reference sequence). J gave up 7 bases and V 0 bases, and 3 bases lay outside the gene matches. This CDR3 has 14 amino acids. The CDR3 nucleotides are TGTGCCACCAGCAGAGAGGGGGACAGGGTTGGCTACACCTTC. This gives the protein CATSREGDRVGYTF.

This sequence joins TRBV2 and TRBJ1-3; tentatively, D is TRBD1 (5 bases). Per the germline V gene, CDR1 is SNHLY and CDR2 is FYNNEI. Trimming left V 7 bases short and J 0 bases short, with 7 bases between. The CDR3 runs to 13 residues. Here the CDR3 reads CASTQDSGNTIYF. The CDR3 DNA follows: TGTGCCAGCACACAGGACTCTGGAAACACCATATATTTT.

This clone was picked up one time. This chain joins TRBV19 and TRBJ2-3, with 8 bases lining up with TRBD2. Losses at the gene ends were 4 bases for V and 0 bases for J; bases not matched to a gene: 3. Germline CDR1 is LNHDA and CDR2 is SQIVND (reference sequence). The CDR3 spans 15 residues. For the CDR3, the DNA is TGTGCCAGTAGTACCAGCGGGAGAAGCACAGATACGCAGTATTTT. Protein sequence: CASSTSGRSTDTQYF.

In its sample, this clone was seen once. The V and J genes are TRBV7-6 and TRBJ2-2; 7 nucleotides align to TRBD1. CDR3 length: 15 amino acids. Trimming took 5 bases from V and 4 from J; bases not matched to a gene: 7. The germline gives CDR1 SGHVS, CDR2 FNYEAQ. The CDR3 coding sequence is TGTGCCAGCAGCGGGTGGGACAGAAGCACCGGGGAGCTGTTTTTT. This encodes CASSGWDRSTGELFF. The full variable domain, in which reference TRBV7-6 and TRBJ2-2 provide the parts outside the CDR3, is GAGVSQSPRYKVTKRGQDVALRCDPISGHVSLYWYRQALGQGPEFLTYFNYEAQQDKSGLPNDRFSAERPEGSISTLTIQRTEQRDSAMYRCASSGWDRSTGELFFGEGSRLTVL.

The V gene is TRBV10-2, the J gene TRBJ1-2, with TRBD1 identical over 8 bases. V lost 6 bases to trimming and J lost 5 bases; unmatched junction nucleotides: 8. Germline-derived CDR1 and CDR2 are WSHSY and SAAADI. The CDR3 has 14 amino acids. In nucleotides, the CDR3 is TGCGCCAGCAGAGCGGACAGGGAAGCGTATGGCTACACCTTC. This sequence encodes CASRADREAYGYTF.

The chain links TRBV7-9 to TRBJ2-7; 7 bases line up with TRBD1. In germline, CDR1 is SEHNR, CDR2 FQNEAQ (reference sequence). This CDR3 spans 14 amino acids. After removal of 5 bases from V and 1 base from J, the junction contained 5 bases not matched to a gene. The chain's CDR3 is CASSPRDSSYEQYF. CDR3 bases: TGTGCCAGCAGCCCCAGGGACAGTTCCTACGAGCAGTACTTC.

This chain uses TRBV9 with TRBJ1-2; 10 positions match TRBD1. J was trimmed by 2 bases and V by 1 base; bases with no gene match: 2. The CDR3 contains 15 residues. Per germline, CDR1 SGDLS and CDR2 YYNGEE. The CDR3 region is CASSVLDRGNYGYTF. CDR3 DNA sequence: TGTGCCAGCAGCGTATTGGACAGGGGGAACTATGGCTACACCTTC.

The chain uses TRBV5-6 and TRBJ1-2; TRBD1 matches 7 bases. Germline V gene sequence: CDR1 SGHDT, CDR2 YYEEEE. The V segment lost 0 bases and the J segment 5 bases; nucleotides outside the gene matches: 13. The CDR3 contains 17 residues. The CDR3 region has the DNA TGTGCCAGCAGCTTGGGGGGGCTCGACAGGGCAAGGTATGGCTACACCTTC. Encoded protein: CASSLGGLDRARYGYTF.

V is TRBV6-5 and J is TRBJ1-1; D is undetermined. Trimming removed 2 bases at V and 3 bases at J, with 10 bases between. This CDR3 is built from 14 residues. Looked up from germline, CDR1 is MNHEY and CDR2 is SVGAGI. CDR3 in amino acids: CASSYRSEYTEAFF. The DNA for the CDR3 is TGTGCCAGCAGTTACCGTAGCGAGTACACTGAAGCTTTCTTT.

The chain couples TRBV10-3 to TRBJ2-1; TRBD2 agrees at 11 bases. V lost 4 bases, J lost 5 bases, and 4 bases stayed unmatched. CDR1 ENHRY and CDR2 SYGVKD come from the germline V gene. This CDR3 comprises 15 residues. Here the CDR3 reads CAISGKLAGDNEQFF. CDR3 nucleotides: TGTGCCATCAGTGGGAAACTAGCGGGAGACAATGAGCAGTTCTTC.

The J gene is TRBJ1-1, the V gene TRBV6-5; D possibly corresponds to TRBD1 (5 bases). The CDR3 runs 13 residues. Germline CDR1 and CDR2: MNHEY and SVGAGI. Between the trimmed V and J ends, which lost 10 bases and 1 base, there was a span of 13 bases. In nucleotides, the CDR3 is TGTGCCACTGGGGCAGCCCCGAACACTGAAGCTTTCTTT. Its protein is CATGAAPNTEAFF.

The chain joins TRBV29-1 to TRBJ2-3, with TRBD2 matching over 8 bases. V gave up 3 bases and J gave up 5 bases; unmatched junction bases: 10. Germline V lookup: CDR1 SQVTM, CDR2 ANQGSEA. This CDR3 comprises 15 residues. In DNA, the CDR3 is TGCAGCGTTGAGTGGGACCGGGGGGGATTAGATACGCAGTATTTT. Its protein product is CSVEWDRGGLDTQYF.

The chain employs TRBV11-2 and TRBJ1-1; D is ambiguous. V was clipped by 1 base and J by 1 base, with 4 bases between them. The CDR3 is 13 residues long. From germline, CDR1 is SGHAT and CDR2 FQNNGV. CDR3 protein: CASSLVGNTEAFF. The CDR3 coding sequence is TGTGCCAGCAGCTTAGTCGGGAACACTGAAGCTTTCTTT.